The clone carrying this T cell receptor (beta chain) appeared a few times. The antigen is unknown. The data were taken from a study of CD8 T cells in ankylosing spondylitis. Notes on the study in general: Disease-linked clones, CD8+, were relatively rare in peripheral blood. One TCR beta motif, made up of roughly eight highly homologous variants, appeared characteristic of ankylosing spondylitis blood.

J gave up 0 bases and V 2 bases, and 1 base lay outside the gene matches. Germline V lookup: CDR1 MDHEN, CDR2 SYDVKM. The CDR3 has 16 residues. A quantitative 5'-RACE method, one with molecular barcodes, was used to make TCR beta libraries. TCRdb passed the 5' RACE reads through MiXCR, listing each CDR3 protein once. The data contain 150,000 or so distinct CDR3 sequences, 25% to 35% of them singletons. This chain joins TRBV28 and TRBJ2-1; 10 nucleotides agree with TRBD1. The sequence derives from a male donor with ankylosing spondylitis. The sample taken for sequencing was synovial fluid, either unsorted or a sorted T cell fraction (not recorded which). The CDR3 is CASSLGQGGSYNEQFF. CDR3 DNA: TGTGCCAGCAGTTTAGGACAGGGGGGCTCCTACAATGAGCAGTTCTTC.